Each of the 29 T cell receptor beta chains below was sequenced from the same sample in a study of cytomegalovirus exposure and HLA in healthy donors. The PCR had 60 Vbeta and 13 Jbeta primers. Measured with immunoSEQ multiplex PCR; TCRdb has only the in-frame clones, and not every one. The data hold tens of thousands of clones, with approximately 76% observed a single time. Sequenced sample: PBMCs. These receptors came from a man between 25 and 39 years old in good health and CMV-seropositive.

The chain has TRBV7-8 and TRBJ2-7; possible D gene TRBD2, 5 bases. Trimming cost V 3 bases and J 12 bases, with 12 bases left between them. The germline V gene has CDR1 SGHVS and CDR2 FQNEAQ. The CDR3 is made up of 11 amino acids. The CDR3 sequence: CASSFRAVLYF. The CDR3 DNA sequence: TGTGCCAGCAGCTTCCGAGCGGTTCTGTACTTC.

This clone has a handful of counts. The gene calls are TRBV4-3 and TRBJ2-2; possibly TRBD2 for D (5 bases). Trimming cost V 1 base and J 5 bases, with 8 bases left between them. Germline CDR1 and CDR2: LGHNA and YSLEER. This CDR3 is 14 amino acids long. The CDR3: CASSQVTGTGELFF. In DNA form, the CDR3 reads TGCGCCAGCAGCCAAGTCACGGGAACCGGGGAGCTGTTTTTT.

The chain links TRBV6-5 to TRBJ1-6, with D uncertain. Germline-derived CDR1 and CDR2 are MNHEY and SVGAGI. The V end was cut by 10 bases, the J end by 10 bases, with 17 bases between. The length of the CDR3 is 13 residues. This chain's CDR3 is CATNRAAGSPLHF. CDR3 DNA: TGTGCCACCAACCGGGCCGCGGGGTCACCCCTCCACTTT.

CDR3 amino acids: CATSREGPGLEKLFF. In nucleotides, the CDR3 is TGTGCCACCAGCAGAGAGGGACCGGGACTAGAAAAACTGTTTTTT. The chain has TRBV15 and TRBJ1-4; D is possibly TRBD1 (5 bases). The V end was cut by 0 bases, the J end by 8 bases, with 13 bases between. CDR1 and CDR2 (germline): LNHNV, YYDKDF (reference sequence). The CDR3 consists of 15 residues.

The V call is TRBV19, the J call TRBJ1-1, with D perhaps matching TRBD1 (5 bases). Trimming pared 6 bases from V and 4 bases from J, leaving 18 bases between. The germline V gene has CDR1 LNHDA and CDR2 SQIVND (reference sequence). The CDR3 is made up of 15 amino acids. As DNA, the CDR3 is TGTGCCAGTAGCACCCTCCCCGGGGGGGGCACTGAAGCTTTCTTT. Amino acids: CASSTLPGGGTEAFF.

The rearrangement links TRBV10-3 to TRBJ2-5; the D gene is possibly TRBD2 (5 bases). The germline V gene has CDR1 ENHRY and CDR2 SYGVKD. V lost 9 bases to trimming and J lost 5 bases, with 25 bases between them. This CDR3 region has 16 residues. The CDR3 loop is CAIAGSSSRGSETQYF. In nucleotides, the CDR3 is TGTGCCATTGCCGGGTCCAGTAGCCGGGGTTCGGAGACCCAGTACTTC.

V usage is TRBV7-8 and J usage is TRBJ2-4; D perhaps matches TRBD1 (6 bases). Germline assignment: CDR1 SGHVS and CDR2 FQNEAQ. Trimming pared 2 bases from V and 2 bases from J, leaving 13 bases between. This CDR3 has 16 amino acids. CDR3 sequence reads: CASSLLGGVSKNIQYF. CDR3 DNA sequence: TGTGCCAGCAGCTTATTAGGGGGTGTCTCCAAAAACATTCAGTACTTC.

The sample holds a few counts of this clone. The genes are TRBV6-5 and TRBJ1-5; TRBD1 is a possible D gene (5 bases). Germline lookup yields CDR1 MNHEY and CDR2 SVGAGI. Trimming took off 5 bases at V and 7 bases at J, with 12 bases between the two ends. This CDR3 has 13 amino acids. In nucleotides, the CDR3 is TGTGCCAGCAGTAGGGGTTTGTGGCAGCCCCAGCATTTT. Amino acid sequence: CASSRGLWQPQHF.

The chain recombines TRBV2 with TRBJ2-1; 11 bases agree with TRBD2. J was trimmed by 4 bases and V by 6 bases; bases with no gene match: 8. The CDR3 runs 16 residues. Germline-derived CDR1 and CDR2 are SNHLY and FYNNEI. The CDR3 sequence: CASSEPGLAEYNEQFF. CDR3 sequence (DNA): TGTGCCAGCAGCGAACCGGGACTAGCGGAATACAATGAGCAGTTCTTC.

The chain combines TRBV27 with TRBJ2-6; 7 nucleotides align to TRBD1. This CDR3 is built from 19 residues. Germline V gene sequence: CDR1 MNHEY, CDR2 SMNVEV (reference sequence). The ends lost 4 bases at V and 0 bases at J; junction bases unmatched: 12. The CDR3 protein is CASSSPPGQSSSGANVLTF. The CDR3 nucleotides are TGTGCCAGCAGTTCGCCGCCGGGACAGTCAAGCTCTGGGGCCAACGTCCTGACTTTC.

The CDR3 reads CASSSLGQNTGELFF. CDR3 coding DNA: TGTGCCAGCTCATCATTGGGACAAAACACCGGGGAGCTGTTTTTT. The V and J genes are TRBV18 and TRBJ2-2; tentatively, D is TRBD1 (6 bases). V lost 5 bases and J 2 bases, leaving 12 bases between the germline ends. CDR3 length: 15 residues. CDR1 and CDR2 (germline): KGHSH, LQKENI.

In nucleotides, the CDR3 is TGCGCCAGCAGCTTCACAGGGGGGGGTGAGCAGTTCTTC. It translates to CASSFTGGGEQFF. The chain carries TRBV5-1 and TRBJ2-1, with a tentative D call TRBD1 (8 bases). This CDR3 is built from 13 residues. Germline CDR1 SGHRS, CDR2 YFSETQ. V was trimmed by 2 bases and J by 9 bases, leaving 12 bases between them.

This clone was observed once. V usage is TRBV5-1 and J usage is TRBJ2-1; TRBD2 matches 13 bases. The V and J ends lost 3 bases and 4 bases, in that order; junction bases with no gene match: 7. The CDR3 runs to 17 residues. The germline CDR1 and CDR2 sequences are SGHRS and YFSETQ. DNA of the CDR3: TGCGCCAGCAGCTCTGGACTAGCGGGAGAGTGGTACAATGAGCAGTTCTTC. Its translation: CASSSGLAGEWYNEQFF.

CDR3 bases: TGTGCCAGCAGCTCTCGGACTAGCGCGCAAGAGACCCAGTACTTC. Translation gives CASSSRTSAQETQYF. The chain joins TRBV28 to TRBJ2-5, with 9 bases matching TRBD2. Germline loops: CDR1 MDHEN, CDR2 SYDVKM. This CDR3 spans 15 amino acids. V was pared by 6 bases and J by 2 bases, with 7 bases of the junction left unmatched.

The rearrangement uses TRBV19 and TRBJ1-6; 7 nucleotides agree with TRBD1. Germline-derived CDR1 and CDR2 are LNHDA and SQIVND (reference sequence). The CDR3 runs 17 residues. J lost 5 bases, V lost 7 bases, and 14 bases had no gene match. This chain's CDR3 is CASNRWGATGNNSPLHF. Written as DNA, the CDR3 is TGTGCCAGTAATCGTTGGGGAGCGACAGGGAATAATTCACCCCTCCACTTT.

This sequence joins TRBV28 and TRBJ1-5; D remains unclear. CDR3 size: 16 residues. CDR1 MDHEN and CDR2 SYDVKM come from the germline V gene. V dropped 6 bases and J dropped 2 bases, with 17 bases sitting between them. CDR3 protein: CASSPASNSRNQPQHF. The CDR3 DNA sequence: TGTGCCAGCAGCCCGGCCAGCAATAGCCGCAATCAGCCCCAGCATTTT.

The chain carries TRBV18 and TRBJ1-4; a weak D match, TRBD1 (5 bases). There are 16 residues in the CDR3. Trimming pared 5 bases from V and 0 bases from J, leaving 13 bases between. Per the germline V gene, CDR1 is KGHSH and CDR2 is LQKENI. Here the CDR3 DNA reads TGTGCCAGCTCAAGGGGCGGATTTGCAACTAATGAAAAACTGTTTTTT. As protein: CASSRGGFATNEKLFF. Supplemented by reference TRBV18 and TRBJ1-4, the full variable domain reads NAGVMQNPRHLVRRRGQEARLRCSPMKGHSHVYWYRQLPEEGLKFMVYLQKENIIDESGMPKERFSAEFPKEGPSILRIQQVVRGDSAAYFCASSRGGFATNEKLFFGSGTQLSVL.

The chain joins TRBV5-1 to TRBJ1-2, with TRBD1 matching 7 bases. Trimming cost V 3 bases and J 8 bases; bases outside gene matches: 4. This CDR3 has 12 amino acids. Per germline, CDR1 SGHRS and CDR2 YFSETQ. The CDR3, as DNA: TGCGCCAGCAGCTCGACAGGGAAAGGCTACACCTTC. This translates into CASSSTGKGYTF.

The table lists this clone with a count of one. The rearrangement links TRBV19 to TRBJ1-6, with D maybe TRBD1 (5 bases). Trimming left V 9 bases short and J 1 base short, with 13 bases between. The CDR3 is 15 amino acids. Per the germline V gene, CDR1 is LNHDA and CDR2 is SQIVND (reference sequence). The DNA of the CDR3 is TGTGCCAGCTCCCGACGGGGGTCCTATAATTCACCCCTCCACTTT. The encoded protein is CASSRRGSYNSPLHF.

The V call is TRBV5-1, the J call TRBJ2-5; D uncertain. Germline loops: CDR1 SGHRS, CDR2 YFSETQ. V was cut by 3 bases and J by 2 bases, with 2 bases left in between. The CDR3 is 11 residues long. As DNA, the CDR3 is TGCGCCAGCAGCTCGCAAGAGACCCAGTACTTC. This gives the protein CASSSQETQYF. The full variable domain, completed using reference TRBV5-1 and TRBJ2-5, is KAGVTQTPRYLIKTRGQQVTLSCSPISGHRSVSWYQQTPGQGLQFLFEYFSETQRNKGNFPGRFSGRQFSNSRSEMNVSTLELGDSALYLCASSSQETQYFGPGTRLLVL.

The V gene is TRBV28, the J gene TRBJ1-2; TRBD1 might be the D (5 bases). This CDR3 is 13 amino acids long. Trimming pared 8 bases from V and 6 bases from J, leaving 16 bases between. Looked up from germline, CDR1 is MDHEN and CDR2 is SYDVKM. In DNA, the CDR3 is TGTGCCAGCTCGTGGGGGGGGACGAATGGCTACACCTTC. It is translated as CASSWGGTNGYTF.

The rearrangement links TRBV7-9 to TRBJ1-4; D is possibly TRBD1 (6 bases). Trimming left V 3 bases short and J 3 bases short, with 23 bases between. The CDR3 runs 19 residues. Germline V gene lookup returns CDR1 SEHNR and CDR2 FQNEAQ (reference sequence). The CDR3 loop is CASSFPSDTGHGANEKLFF. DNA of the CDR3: TGTGCCAGCAGCTTCCCCAGTGATACAGGGCATGGAGCTAATGAAAAACTGTTTTTT.

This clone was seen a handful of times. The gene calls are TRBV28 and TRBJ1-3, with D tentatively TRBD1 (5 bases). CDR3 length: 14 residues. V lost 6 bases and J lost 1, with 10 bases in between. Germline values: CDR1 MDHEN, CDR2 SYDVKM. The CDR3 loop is CASRSSGSGNTIYF. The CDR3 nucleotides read TGTGCCAGCAGATCCTCAGGGTCTGGAAACACCATATATTTT.

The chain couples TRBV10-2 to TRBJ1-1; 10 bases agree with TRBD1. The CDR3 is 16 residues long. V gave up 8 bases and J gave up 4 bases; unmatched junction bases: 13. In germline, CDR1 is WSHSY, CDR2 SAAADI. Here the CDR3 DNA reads TGCGCCAGCGGAAAAATGACAGGGGGCCGGGGCACTGAAGCTTTCTTT. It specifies CASGKMTGGRGTEAFF.

CDR3 protein: CASSFITQGASEAFF. The DNA for the CDR3 is TGCGCCAGCAGCTTTATCACGCAGGGTGCATCGGAAGCTTTCTTT. The V and J genes are TRBV5-1 and TRBJ1-1, with D perhaps TRBD1 (5 bases). This CDR3 is 15 amino acids long. CDR1 and CDR2 (germline): SGHRS, YFSETQ. V was trimmed by 2 bases and J by 8 bases, leaving 19 bases between them.

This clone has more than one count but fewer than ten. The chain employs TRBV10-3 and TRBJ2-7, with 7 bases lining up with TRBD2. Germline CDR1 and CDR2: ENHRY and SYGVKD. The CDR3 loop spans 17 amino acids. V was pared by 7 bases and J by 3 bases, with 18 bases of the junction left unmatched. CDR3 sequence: CAIMGGGRQGYLYEQYF. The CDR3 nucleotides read TGTGCCATCATGGGCGGGGGTCGTCAGGGCTATCTCTACGAGCAGTACTTC.

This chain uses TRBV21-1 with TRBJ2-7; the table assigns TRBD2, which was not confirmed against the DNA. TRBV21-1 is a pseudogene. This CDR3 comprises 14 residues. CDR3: CASSKGAGSYEQYV. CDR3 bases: TGTGCCAGCAGCAAAGGGGCGGGATCCTACGAGCAGTACGTC.

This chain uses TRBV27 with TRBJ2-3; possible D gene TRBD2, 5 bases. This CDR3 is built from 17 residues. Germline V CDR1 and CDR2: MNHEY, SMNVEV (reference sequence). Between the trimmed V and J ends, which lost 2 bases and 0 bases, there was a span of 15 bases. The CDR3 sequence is CASSLTSGGPSTDTQYF. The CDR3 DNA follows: TGTGCCAGCAGTTTAACCAGCGGTGGGCCTAGCACAGATACGCAGTATTTT.

The CDR3 here is CASSPLRTDRQVSYNEQFF. The CDR3, as DNA: TGTGCCAGCAGCCCACTTAGAACGGACCGACAGGTTTCCTACAATGAGCAGTTCTTC. The chain couples TRBV5-5 to TRBJ2-1; the D gene is possibly TRBD1 (6 bases). The germline gives CDR1 SGHKS, CDR2 YYEKEE (reference sequence). The CDR3 is 19 amino acids. The V end was cut by 4 bases, the J end by 1 base, with 24 bases between.